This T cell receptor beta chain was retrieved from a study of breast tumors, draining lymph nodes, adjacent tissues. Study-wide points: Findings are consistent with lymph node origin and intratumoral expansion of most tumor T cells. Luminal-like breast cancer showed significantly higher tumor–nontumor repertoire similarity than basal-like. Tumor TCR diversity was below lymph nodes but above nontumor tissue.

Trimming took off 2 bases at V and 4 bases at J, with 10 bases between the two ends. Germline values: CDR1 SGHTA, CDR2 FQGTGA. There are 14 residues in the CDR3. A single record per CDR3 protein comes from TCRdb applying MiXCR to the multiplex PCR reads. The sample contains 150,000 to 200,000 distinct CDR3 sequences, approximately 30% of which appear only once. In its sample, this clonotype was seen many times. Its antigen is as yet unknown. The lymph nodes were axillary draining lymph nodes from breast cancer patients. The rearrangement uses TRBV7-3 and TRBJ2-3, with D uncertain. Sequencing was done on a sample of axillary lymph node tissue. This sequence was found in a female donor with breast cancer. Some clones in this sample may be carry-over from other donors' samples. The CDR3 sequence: CASSLSGYADTQYF. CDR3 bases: TGTGCCAGCAGCTTATCCGGCTACGCAGATACGCAGTATTTT.